This paragraph reports one TCR beta chain. Tumor samples were obtained before definitive surgery or chemotherapy. This sample is drawn from a study of high-grade serous ovarian cancer treatment subgroups. TCRdb keeps only in-frame clones here, not all; method: immunoSEQ multiplex PCR. The sample lists several thousand clones, less than 80% occurring once. The CDR3 consists of 15 residues. Germline assignment: CDR1 SEHNR and CDR2 FQNEAQ (reference sequence). The V and J ends lost 3 bases and 5 bases respectively, with 16 bases between them. The V and J genes are TRBV7-9 and TRBJ1-1; maybe TRBD1 (6 bases). This TCR derives from a human donor with high-grade serous ovarian cancer. The material sequenced was tumor tissue. Here the CDR3 DNA reads TGTGCCAGCAGCTTCAATCCGGGGGCGCTTACTGAAGCTTTCTTT. Protein product: CASSFNPGALTEAFF.